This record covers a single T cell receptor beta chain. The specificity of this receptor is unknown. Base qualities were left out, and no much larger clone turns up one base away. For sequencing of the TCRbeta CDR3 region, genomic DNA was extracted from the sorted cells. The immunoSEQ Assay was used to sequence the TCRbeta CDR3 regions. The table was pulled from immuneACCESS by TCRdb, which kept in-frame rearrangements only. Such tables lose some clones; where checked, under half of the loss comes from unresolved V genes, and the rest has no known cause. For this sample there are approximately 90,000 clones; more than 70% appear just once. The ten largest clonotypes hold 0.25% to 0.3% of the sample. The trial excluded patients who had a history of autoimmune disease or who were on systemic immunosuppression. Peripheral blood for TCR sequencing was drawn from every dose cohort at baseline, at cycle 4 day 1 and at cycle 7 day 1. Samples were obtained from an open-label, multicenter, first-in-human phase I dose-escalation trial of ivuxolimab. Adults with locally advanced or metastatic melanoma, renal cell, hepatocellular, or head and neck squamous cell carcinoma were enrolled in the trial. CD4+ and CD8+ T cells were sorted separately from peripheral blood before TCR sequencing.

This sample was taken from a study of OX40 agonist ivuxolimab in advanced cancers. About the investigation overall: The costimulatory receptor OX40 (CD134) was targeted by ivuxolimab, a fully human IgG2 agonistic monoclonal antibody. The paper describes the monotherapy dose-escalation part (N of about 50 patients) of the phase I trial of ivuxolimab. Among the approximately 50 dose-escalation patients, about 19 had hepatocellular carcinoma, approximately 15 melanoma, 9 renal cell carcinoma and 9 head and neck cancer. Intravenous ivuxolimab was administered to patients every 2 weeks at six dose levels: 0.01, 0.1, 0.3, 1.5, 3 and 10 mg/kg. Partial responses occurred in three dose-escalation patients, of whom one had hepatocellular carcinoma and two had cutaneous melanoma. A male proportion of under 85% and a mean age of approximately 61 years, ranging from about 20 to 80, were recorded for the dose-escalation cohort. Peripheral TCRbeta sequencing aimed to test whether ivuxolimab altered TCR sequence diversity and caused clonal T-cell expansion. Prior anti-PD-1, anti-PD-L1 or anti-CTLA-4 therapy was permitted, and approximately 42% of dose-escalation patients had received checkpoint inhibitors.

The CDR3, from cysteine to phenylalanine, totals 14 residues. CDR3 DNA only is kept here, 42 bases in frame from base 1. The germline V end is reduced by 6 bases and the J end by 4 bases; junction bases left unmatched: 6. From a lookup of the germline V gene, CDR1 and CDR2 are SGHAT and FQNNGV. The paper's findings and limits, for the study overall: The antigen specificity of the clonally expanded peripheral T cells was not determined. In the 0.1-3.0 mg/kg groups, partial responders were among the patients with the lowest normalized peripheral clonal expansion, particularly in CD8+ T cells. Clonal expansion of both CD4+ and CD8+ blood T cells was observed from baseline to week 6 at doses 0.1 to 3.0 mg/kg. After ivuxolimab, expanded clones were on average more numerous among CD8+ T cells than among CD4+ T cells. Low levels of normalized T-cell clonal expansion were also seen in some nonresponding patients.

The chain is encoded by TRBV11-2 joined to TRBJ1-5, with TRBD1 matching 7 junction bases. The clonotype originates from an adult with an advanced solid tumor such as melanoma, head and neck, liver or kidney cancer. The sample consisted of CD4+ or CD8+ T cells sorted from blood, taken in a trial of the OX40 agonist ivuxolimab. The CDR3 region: CASSKDRANQPQHF. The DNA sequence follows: TGTGCCAGCAGTAAAGACAGGGCGAATCAGCCCCAGCATTTT.